The 3 T cell receptor beta chains in this list originate from one sample, sequenced in a study of beta chain features in type 1 diabetes. What was sequenced were expressed TCRB transcripts, since all of the isolated RNA had been reverse transcribed. TCRdb's copy holds only in-frame clones and misses some; the assay was immunoSEQ multiplex PCR. This sample carries fewer than 150,000 clones, 6.5% to 8.5% of them seen once, and the ten largest clones take around 1.5%. The sequencing sample was made of central memory CD4+ T cells from blood. The receptors stem from a woman in her 30s in good health.

This clone was seen a handful of times. The chain employs TRBV28 and TRBJ2-6, with D unclear. Trimming removed 1 base at V and 0 bases at J, with 4 bases between. Germline CDR1 reads MDHEN; CDR2 reads SYDVKM. The CDR3 spans 15 residues. CDR3 loop: CASSLFSSGANVLTF. The CDR3 DNA sequence: TGTGCCAGCAGTTTATTCAGCTCTGGGGCCAACGTCCTGACTTTC.

The chain has TRBV28 and TRBJ1-5, with D unresolved. V was cut by 6 bases and J by 1 base, with 13 bases left in between. The CDR3 length is 15 residues. Germline V gene data show CDR1 as MDHEN and CDR2 as SYDVKM. The CDR3 sequence is CASRLPTGSNQPQHF. CDR3 bases: TGTGCCAGCAGGCTTCCGACGGGGAGCAATCAGCCCCAGCATTTT.

This clone has more than one count but fewer than ten. This chain links TRBV18 with TRBJ1-3; 8 nucleotides line up with TRBD1. The CDR3 runs 17 residues. V shed 3 bases and J 0 bases; nucleotides not matched to a gene: 7. Germline V gives CDR1 KGHSH, CDR2 LQKENI. The CDR3 bases are TGTGCCAGCTCACCGACAGGGGTAGGCGCCTCTGGAAACACCATATATTTT. It translates to CASSPTGVGASGNTIYF.